Listed below are T cell receptor beta chains from one sample, sequenced in a study of cytomegalovirus exposure and HLA in healthy donors. The table came from immunoSEQ multiplex PCR; TCRdb's copy has only in-frame clones and leaves some out. The sample includes about 150,000 clones, 75% to 85% seen only once; the top ten take 1.4%. Input material: PBMCs. The source of these receptors is a woman under 40 in good health and CMV-seropositive. Each CDR3 is given with its conserved first and last residue. A D gene is named only where the DNA matches it firmly. Where a row states a size, it is once, few, many or the class of an expanded clone; other rows omit it.

d_call: TRBD2
clone_size: -
v_call: TRBV5-4
j_call: TRBJ2-4
cdr3_aa: CASSLMASGSNIQYF
cdr3_nt: TGTGCCAGCAGCTTGATGGCTAGCGGGAGTAACATTCAGTACTTC

d_call: -
clone_size: -
v_call: TRBV11-2
j_call: TRBJ2-1
cdr3_aa: CASTGGQQDYNEQFF
cdr3_nt: TGTGCCAGCACCGGGGGACAGCAAGACTACAATGAGCAGTTCTTC

d_call: TRBD1
clone_size: few
v_call: TRBV2
j_call: TRBJ1-3
cdr3_aa: CASSYNRDRGYTIYF
cdr3_nt: TGTGCCAGCAGTTACAACCGGGACAGAGGGTACACCATATATTTT

d_call: -
clone_size: few
v_call: TRBV18
j_call: TRBJ1-1
cdr3_aa: CASSPTVGTPYTEAFF
cdr3_nt: TGTGCCAGCTCACCAACAGTGGGGACACCTTACACTGAAGCTTTCTTT

d_call: TRBD1
clone_size: -
v_call: TRBV6-5
j_call: TRBJ1-2
cdr3_aa: CATRQGADGYTF
cdr3_nt: TGTGCCACCAGACAGGGGGCTGACGGCTACACCTTC

d_call: -
clone_size: -
v_call: TRBV6-6
j_call: TRBJ2-3
cdr3_aa: CASSRLESTDTQYF
cdr3_nt: TGTGCCAGCAGTCGACTAGAAAGCACAGATACGCAGTATTTT

d_call: TRBD1
clone_size: -
v_call: TRBV5-8
j_call: TRBJ2-3
cdr3_aa: CASSLLGQRTDTQYF
cdr3_nt: TGTGCCAGCAGCCTGCTGGGACAGCGCACAGATACGCAGTATTTT

d_call: TRBD1
clone_size: -
v_call: TRBV6-4
j_call: TRBJ1-2
cdr3_aa: CASSDRPDRGGYTF
cdr3_nt: TGTGCCAGCAGTGACCGCCCAGACAGGGGTGGCTACACCTTC

d_call: -
clone_size: -
v_call: TRBV30
j_call: TRBJ1-2
cdr3_aa: CAWSVQGGYGYTF
cdr3_nt: TGTGCCTGGAGTGTACAGGGCGGCTATGGCTACACCTTC

d_call: TRBD2
clone_size: -
v_call: TRBV7-6
j_call: TRBJ2-1
cdr3_aa: CASSLVAGVAYNEQFF
cdr3_nt: TGTGCCAGCAGCTTAGTTGCGGGAGTCGCCTACAATGAGCAGTTCTTC

d_call: -
clone_size: -
v_call: TRBV6-1
j_call: TRBJ1-5
cdr3_aa: CASRTGQYQPQHF
cdr3_nt: TGTGCCAGCAGAACGGGACAATATCAGCCCCAGCATTTT

d_call: TRBD1
clone_size: -
v_call: TRBV5-1
j_call: TRBJ1-4
cdr3_aa: CASSGRTGGNNKKLFF
cdr3_nt: TGCGCCAGCAGCGGCCGGACAGGGGGGAATAATAAAAAACTGTTTTTT

d_call: TRBD2
clone_size: few
v_call: TRBV5-1
j_call: TRBJ2-1
cdr3_aa: CASSGLAGVRNEQFF
cdr3_nt: TGCGCCAGCAGCGGGCTAGCGGGAGTTCGCAATGAGCAGTTCTTC

d_call: TRBD2
clone_size: -
v_call: TRBV11-3
j_call: TRBJ2-1
cdr3_aa: CASSRVGRGYNEQFF
cdr3_nt: TGTGCCAGCAGCCGTGTGGGGCGGGGGTACAATGAGCAGTTCTTC

d_call: TRBD2
clone_size: once
v_call: TRBV7-2
j_call: TRBJ2-7
cdr3_aa: CASSLDLGLAMEQYF
cdr3_nt: TGTGCCAGCAGCTTAGATTTGGGACTAGCGATGGAGCAGTACTTC

d_call: TRBD2
clone_size: once
v_call: TRBV6-5
j_call: TRBJ2-5
cdr3_aa: CASSYWTSGSETQYF
cdr3_nt: TGTGCCAGCAGTTATTGGACTAGCGGGAGTGAGACCCAGTACTTC

d_call: TRBD1
clone_size: -
v_call: TRBV30
j_call: TRBJ2-7
cdr3_aa: CAYQKGGGLSYEQYF
cdr3_nt: TGTGCCTACCAGAAAGGGGGCGGTTTGTCCTACGAGCAGTACTTC

d_call: -
clone_size: -
v_call: TRBV9
j_call: TRBJ2-7
cdr3_aa: CASSVGISYEQYF
cdr3_nt: TGTGCCAGCAGCGTGGGCATTTCCTACGAGCAGTACTTC

d_call: TRBD2
clone_size: -
v_call: TRBV7-9
j_call: TRBJ2-3
cdr3_aa: CASSWTSGSADTQYF
cdr3_nt: TGTGCCAGCAGCTGGACTAGCGGGAGTGCAGATACGCAGTATTTT

d_call: TRBD1
clone_size: -
v_call: TRBV28
j_call: TRBJ1-2
cdr3_aa: CASSVTGQVFNYGYTF
cdr3_nt: TGTGCCAGCAGTGTCACGGGACAGGTTTTCAACTATGGCTACACCTTC

d_call: TRBD1
clone_size: few
v_call: TRBV5-1
j_call: TRBJ1-3
cdr3_aa: CASSLDLGTGSGNTIYF
cdr3_nt: TGCGCCAGCAGCTTGGATCTTGGGACAGGGTCTGGAAACACCATATATTTT

d_call: TRBD1
clone_size: -
v_call: TRBV6-5
j_call: TRBJ1-5
cdr3_aa: CASKAGGVQPQHF
cdr3_nt: TGTGCCAGCAAAGCAGGGGGCGTTCAGCCCCAGCATTTT

d_call: -
clone_size: -
v_call: TRBV9
j_call: TRBJ2-5
cdr3_aa: CASSVRLKGPGLNEQYF
cdr3_nt: TGTGCCAGCAGCGTACGGCTGAAGGGGCCAGGGTTAAATGAGCAGTACTTC

d_call: TRBD2
clone_size: -
v_call: TRBV11-2
j_call: TRBJ2-7
cdr3_aa: CASSLVPGGPYEQYF
cdr3_nt: TGTGCCAGCAGCTTAGTTCCGGGGGGACCCTACGAGCAGTACTTC

d_call: -
clone_size: -
v_call: TRBV19
j_call: TRBJ2-7
cdr3_aa: CASTASEGDSYEQYF
cdr3_nt: TGTGCCAGTACTGCTAGCGAAGGGGATTCCTACGAGCAGTACTTC

d_call: TRBD2
clone_size: once
v_call: TRBV11-1
j_call: TRBJ2-1
cdr3_aa: CASSLMREVAYNEQFF
cdr3_nt: TGTGCCAGCAGCTTAATGCGGGAGGTAGCCTACAATGAGCAGTTCTTC

d_call: TRBD1
clone_size: -
v_call: TRBV5-4
j_call: TRBJ2-7
cdr3_aa: CASSTRQGASYEQYF
cdr3_nt: TGTGCCAGCAGCACGAGACAGGGGGCCTCCTACGAGCAGTACTTC

d_call: -
clone_size: -
v_call: TRBV10-1
j_call: TRBJ2-1
cdr3_aa: CASSELAGNEQFF
cdr3_nt: TGCGCCAGCAGTGAACTAGCTGGCAATGAGCAGTTCTTC

d_call: TRBD1
clone_size: -
v_call: TRBV11-1
j_call: TRBJ2-7
cdr3_aa: CASSLAGTGQYEQYF
cdr3_nt: TGTGCCAGCAGCTTAGCCGGGACAGGGCAGTACGAGCAGTACTTC

d_call: TRBD1
clone_size: once
v_call: TRBV7-3
j_call: TRBJ1-1
cdr3_aa: CASSAGQGYTEAFF
cdr3_nt: TGTGCCAGCAGCGCGGGACAGGGGTACACTGAAGCTTTCTTT

d_call: TRBD2
clone_size: -
v_call: TRBV25-1
j_call: TRBJ2-3
cdr3_aa: CASSERTSGRVTDTQYF
cdr3_nt: TGTGCCAGCAGTGAGAGGACTAGCGGGAGGGTAACAGATACGCAGTATTTT

d_call: TRBD2
clone_size: -
v_call: TRBV9
j_call: TRBJ2-3
cdr3_aa: CASSVFAGEDTQYF
cdr3_nt: TGTGCCAGCAGCGTTTTTGCGGGAGAAGATACGCAGTATTTT

d_call: -
clone_size: few
v_call: TRBV7-9
j_call: TRBJ1-1
cdr3_aa: CASSLGQMNTEAFF
cdr3_nt: TGTGCCAGCAGCCTCGGACAGATGAACACTGAAGCTTTCTTT